What follows describes a single TCR beta chain. It lacks a known antigen. Per-base qualities were not stored, and no clone one base away is much larger. The method was 5' RACE. Reads for this sample came from a NextSeq 500. To correct for sequencing error and PCR bias, the TCR library protocol tagged individual cDNA molecules with unique molecular identifiers. Both TCR alpha and beta chains were sequenced, and tight co-correlation was observed between alpha and beta sequence abundances in each sample. As for the authors' bioinformatics: Decombinator V4 was used to annotate TCR sequences for V gene, J gene and CDR3. TCRs were defined as expanded if a significant change between any two time points was detected under a Poisson model with p below 0.0001. Abundances of TCRs were expressed as counts per million after normalisation to the total number of TCRs sequenced in each sample. TRAV1-2 paired with TRAJ12, TRAJ20 or TRAJ33 defined MAIT TCRs, while TRAV10 paired with TRAJ18 defined iNKT TCRs. VDJdb, accessed on 1 November 2021, was searched for TCRs annotated for CMV, EBV and SARS-CoV-2, and TCRs annotated for more than one antigen were excluded. TCRdb reprocessing: public reads trimmed at Q25 with fastp, clones called with MiXCR, in-frame beta chains kept. Here each entry gathers all rows of one CDR3 protein and keeps the most common genes and DNA. TCRdb's processing, not the study's, gives the V and J calls here. For this sample the table gives approximately 48,000 distinct CDR3 sequences, of which about 6.5% were detected only once. The ten largest clonotypes hold about 2.8% of the sample.

These data originate in a study of early T cells in non-severe SARS-CoV-2 infection (dated by TCRdb to 2020 to 2023). Background on the whole study: Because TCR sequencing was done on bulk RNA from unsorted whole blood, the alpha and beta chains could not be paired.

The study was a case-control design nested within a healthcare worker cohort in London, UK, with weekly nasopharyngeal swab PCR tests and blood sampling. Healthcare workers were enrolled in the week of the UK lockdown, from 23 to 31 March 2020, and were followed every week for up to roughly 16 weeks. What the research found in general, with its limitations: VDJdb matching was skewed toward anti-spike CD8 responses, so virus-specific expansions were likely underestimated and private and CD4 specificities were missed.

Trimming removed 2 bases from V and 1 base from J; the gene matches leave 8 bases unexplained. In the germline V gene (reference sequence), CDR1 corresponds to DFQATT and CDR2 to SNEGSKA. The CDR3 measures 16 amino acids from cysteine to phenylalanine. CDR3 DNA only is kept here, 48 bases in frame from base 1. This clonotype was sampled from an adult who was a healthcare worker with PCR-confirmed SARS-CoV-2 infection or an uninfected control (not recorded which). The sequence is built from TRBV20-1 and TRBJ2-5; 9 bases in the middle match TRBD2. Specimen: whole blood, collected at baseline. The CDR3 reads CSARYQAGGVQETQYF. The DNA is as follows: TGCAGTGCTAGATACCAAGCGGGGGGTGTCCAAGAGACCCAGTACTTC.